The 9 T cell receptor beta chains below were found in one sample sequenced in a study of cytomegalovirus exposure and HLA in healthy donors. PCR employed 60 Vbeta and 13 Jbeta primers. The protocol was immunoSEQ multiplex PCR, while the TCRdb copy is restricted to in-frame clones and leaves out a portion. The data show 200,000 to 250,000 clones, roughly four fifths seen once. Material for sequencing was PBMCs. Receptors originate from a woman aged 35 to 49 in good health and CMV-seronegative.

This chain joins TRBV2 and TRBJ2-5; D might be TRBD1 (8 bases). The CDR3 loop spans 14 amino acids. Germline CDR1 reads SNHLY; CDR2 reads FYNNEI. Deletions cut 9 bases from V and 3 bases from J, with 17 bases between. The CDR3 DNA sequence: TGTGCCAGTCAGGGACAGGCGGGGGAAGAGACCCAGTACTTC. It is translated as CASQGQAGEETQYF.

V is TRBV7-9 and J is TRBJ2-5; D perhaps matches TRBD2 (5 bases). Trimming stripped 5 bases from V and 5 bases from J, with 18 bases between. In germline, CDR1 is SEHNR, CDR2 FQNEAQ (reference sequence). The CDR3 is 15 amino acids. CDR3 in DNA: TGTGCCAGCAGCGCAACCTCGGGGTTTTCGGAGACCCAGTACTTC. Its translation: CASSATSGFSETQYF.

The chain has TRBV5-1 and TRBJ2-5; 7 bases line up with TRBD2. The CDR3 is 14 residues long. Germline loops: CDR1 SGHRS, CDR2 YFSETQ. Trimming took 3 bases from V and 2 from J; bases not matched to a gene: 4. For the CDR3, the DNA is TGCGCCAGCAGCTACTCTAGCGGTCAAGAGACCCAGTACTTC. This translates into CASSYSSGQETQYF.

The count of this clone is one. The chain recombines TRBV7-8 with TRBJ1-1; 7 bases are a match to TRBD1. The germline gives CDR1 SGHVS, CDR2 FQNEAQ. The V and J ends lost 5 bases and 0 bases, in that order; junction bases with no gene match: 6. The CDR3 is 15 amino acids. The CDR3 reads CASSPAGTVNTEAFF. CDR3 sequence (DNA): TGTGCCAGCAGCCCCGCCGGGACAGTGAACACTGAAGCTTTCTTT.

The rearrangement links TRBV10-3 to TRBJ1-2, with TRBD1 matching 12 bases. The length of the CDR3 is 17 residues. The germline V gene encodes CDR1 ENHRY and CDR2 SYGVKD. V was pared by 0 bases and J by 4 bases, with 6 bases of the junction left unmatched. Here the CDR3 DNA reads TGTGCCATCAGTGAGTCGAGAGGGACAGGGGGCGTCTATGGCTACACCTTC. Protein product: CAISESRGTGGVYGYTF.

The chain has TRBV28 and TRBJ2-1; maybe TRBD2 (7 bases). In germline, CDR1 is MDHEN, CDR2 SYDVKM. The CDR3 totals 14 residues. Trimming cost V 1 base and J 8 bases, with 12 bases left between them. CDR3 in amino acids: CASSLLGGGDEQFF. Here the CDR3 DNA reads TGTGCCAGCAGTTTATTAGGAGGGGGGGATGAGCAGTTCTTC.

The chain joins TRBV9 to TRBJ1-3, with D tentatively TRBD1 (6 bases). The germline V and J ends were trimmed by 3 bases and 2 bases, with 18 bases remaining between them. Germline-derived CDR1 and CDR2 are SGDLS and YYNGEE. This CDR3 has 17 residues. CDR3 residues: CASSERGGLDTGNTIYF. Here the CDR3 DNA reads TGTGCCAGCAGCGAAAGGGGGGGGCTAGACACTGGAAACACCATATATTTT.

This chain links TRBV27 with TRBJ2-7; 7 bases fit TRBD1. The junction had 10 bases not matched to a gene; V was cut back by 6 bases and J by 5 bases. Germline CDR1 MNHEY, CDR2 SMNVEV (reference sequence). The CDR3 covers 14 residues. This CDR3 reads CASSPTGPTHEQYF. CDR3 nucleotide sequence: TGTGCCAGCAGCCCGACAGGGCCCACCCACGAGCAGTACTTC.

V usage is TRBV27 and J usage is TRBJ1-4, with D uncertain. CDR1 is MNHEY and CDR2 is SMNVEV in the germline V gene (reference sequence). This CDR3 contains 11 residues. V was cut by 8 bases and J by 10 bases, with 11 bases left in between. The CDR3 DNA reads as TGTGCCAGCTCAGATGGAGGAAAACTGTTTTTT. This gives the protein CASSDGGKLFF.